Listed below are T cell receptor beta chains from one sample, sequenced in a study of CD8+ T cells in alopecia areata. Clones were sequenced by immunoSEQ multiplex PCR, and TCRdb holds only the in-frame ones, with some missing. The repertoire holds roughly 100,000 clones, with around 60% as singletons. This specimen was CD8+ T cells sorted from blood, taken at approximately week 56, from a patient treated with tofacitinib. The receptor source for this set is a human donor with alopecia areata. The CDR3 runs from the conserved cysteine through the conserved F or W. The D gene is left open where the match is weak. Size values are once, few and many counts, or a class for expanded clones, and some rows have none.

V: TRBV28
D: NA
J: TRBJ1-5
size: once
DNA: TGTGCCAGCAGTCTATGGGAGGGGGGTCAGCCCCAGCATTTT
CDR3: CASSLWEGGQPQHF

V: TRBV18
D: NA
J: TRBJ2-1
size: few
DNA: TGTGCCAGCTCACCGGACCGGAATGAGCAGTTCTTC
CDR3: CASSPDRNEQFF

V: TRBV9
D: NA
J: TRBJ2-3
size: NA
DNA: TGTGCCAGCAGCGACGGGGGGCCTGATACGCAGTATTTT
CDR3: CASSDGGPDTQYF

V: TRBV29-1
D: NA
J: TRBJ2-7
size: NA
DNA: TGCAGCGTCACGGGCCCATTCTACGAGCAGTACTTC
CDR3: CSVTGPFYEQYF

V: TRBV6-5
D: NA
J: TRBJ1-1
size: NA
DNA: TGTGCCAGCAGTACAGGGTCCACTGAAGCTTTCTTT
CDR3: CASSTGSTEAFF

V: TRBV29-1
D: NA
J: TRBJ2-3
size: NA
DNA: TGCAGCGTTCGTCAGGGGAGCACAGATACGCAGTATTTT
CDR3: CSVRQGSTDTQYF

V: TRBV7-9
D: TRBD2
J: TRBJ2-3
size: NA
DNA: TGTGCCAGCAGCGCTAGCGGGGGTACAGATACGCAGTATTTT
CDR3: CASSASGGTDTQYF

V: TRBV7-2
D: NA
J: TRBJ2-1
size: NA
DNA: TGTGCCAGCAGACGGCGGGGGCTCTCCTACAATGAGCAGTTCTTC
CDR3: CASRRRGLSYNEQFF

V: TRBV28
D: NA
J: TRBJ2-1
size: few
DNA: TGTGCCAGCAGTCCTGGGGGGCCAGGGGATGAGCAGTTCTTC
CDR3: CASSPGGPGDEQFF

V: TRBV6-1
D: NA
J: TRBJ2-6
size: few
DNA: TGTGCCAGCAGTGAAGGTGAAGCTTCTGGGGCCAACGTCCTGACTTTC
CDR3: CASSEGEASGANVLTF

V: TRBV9
D: NA
J: TRBJ2-1
size: NA
DNA: TGTGCCAGCAGCGTGACTAGTCCCTACAATGAGCAGTTCTTC
CDR3: CASSVTSPYNEQFF

V: TRBV15
D: NA
J: TRBJ2-5
size: NA
DNA: TGTGCCACCAGCAGAGGGCCCGGCCAGCAAGAGACCCAGTACTTC
CDR3: CATSRGPGQQETQYF

V: TRBV7-7
D: TRBD2
J: TRBJ2-1
size: NA
DNA: TGTGCTAGCAGCTCCAGTGGCGGGGGGGCCCTCAATGAGCAGTTCTTC
CDR3: CASSSSGGGALNEQFF

V: TRBV5-1
D: NA
J: TRBJ2-6
size: few
DNA: TGCGCCAGCCAGCCATCCTCTGGGGCCAACGTCCTGACTTTC
CDR3: CASQPSSGANVLTF

V: TRBV21-1
D: NA
J: TRBJ1-6
size: few
DNA: TGTGCCAGCAGCGACACTCGACAGGATAATTCACCCCTCCACTTT
CDR3: CASSDTRQDNSPLHF

V: TRBV7-6
D: TRBD2
J: TRBJ2-7
size: NA
DNA: TGTGCCAGCAGCTCTAGCGGGGGGGCCGACGAGCAGTACTTC
CDR3: CASSSSGGADEQYF

V: TRBV27
D: NA
J: TRBJ1-2
size: NA
DNA: TGTGCCAGCAGTCTCACGTTAGGTTCTAACTATGGCTACACCTTC
CDR3: CASSLTLGSNYGYTF

V: TRBV7-2
D: NA
J: TRBJ1-2
size: once
DNA: TGTGCCAGCAGCTTAGCGCAAGGACAGCCCTGGAACTATGGCTACACCTTC
CDR3: CASSLAQGQPWNYGYTF

V: TRBV19
D: NA
J: TRBJ2-7
size: NA
DNA: TGTGCCAGTAGTATAACCGGCAGCCTAGCCTACGAGCAGTACTTC
CDR3: CASSITGSLAYEQYF

V: TRBV27
D: NA
J: TRBJ2-7
size: once
DNA: TGTGCCAGCAGTTTGATAACAGGGAGCTCCTACGAGCAGTACTTC
CDR3: CASSLITGSSYEQYF

V: TRBV29-1
D: NA
J: TRBJ2-4
size: NA
DNA: TGCAGCGTCGGGGGACGAGAAAACATTCAGTACTTC
CDR3: CSVGGRENIQYF

V: TRBV10-2
D: NA
J: TRBJ2-3
size: NA
DNA: TGCGCCAGCGGTATTGGAGATACGCAGTATTTT
CDR3: CASGIGDTQYF

V: TRBV9
D: NA
J: TRBJ2-7
size: NA
DNA: TGTGCCAGCAGCTCATCGACAAGTTCCTACGAGCAGTACTTC
CDR3: CASSSSTSSYEQYF

V: TRBV27
D: NA
J: TRBJ1-1
size: few
DNA: TGTGCCAGCAGTTTAATGGCGAACACTGAAGCTTTCTTT
CDR3: CASSLMANTEAFF

V: TRBV13
D: NA
J: TRBJ1-1
size: few
DNA: TGTGCCAGCAGCCAAAGACAGAGACTTGAAGCTTTCTTT
CDR3: CASSQRQRLEAFF

V: TRBV11-2
D: NA
J: TRBJ1-1
size: NA
DNA: TGTGCCAGCAGCGCCTTTCCCGGATTTGAAGCTTTCTTT
CDR3: CASSAFPGFEAFF

V: TRBV27
D: TRBD1
J: TRBJ1-4
size: NA
DNA: TGTGCCAGCAGTTACGTGACAGGGGGACGTGAAAAACTGTTTTTT
CDR3: CASSYVTGGREKLFF

V: TRBV2
D: TRBD2
J: TRBJ2-2
size: NA
DNA: TGTGCCAGCAGTCAAATTATAGCGGGGGGGAACACCGGGGAGCTGTTTTTT
CDR3: CASSQIIAGGNTGELFF

V: TRBV9
D: TRBD1
J: TRBJ2-3
size: NA
DNA: TGTGCCAGCAGACCTCCAACCGGGACAGGGGCGAAAGATACGCAGTATTTT
CDR3: CASRPPTGTGAKDTQYF

V: TRBV4-1
D: TRBD1
J: TRBJ1-1
size: NA
DNA: TGCGCCAGCAGCCGGGGACAGGTCACTGAAGCTTTCTTT
CDR3: CASSRGQVTEAFF

V: TRBV30
D: NA
J: TRBJ2-1
size: NA
DNA: TGTGCCTGGAACACGGGCGGGCAGGAGCAGTTCTTC
CDR3: CAWNTGGQEQFF

V: TRBV29-1
D: NA
J: TRBJ2-1
size: NA
DNA: TGCAGCGTTGAAAGAGGGGATGGCTCCTACAATGAGCAGTTCTTC
CDR3: CSVERGDGSYNEQFF

V: TRBV7-9
D: TRBD1
J: TRBJ2-1
size: few
DNA: TGTGCCACGGGGACAGGGGGCTACAATGAGCAGTTCTTC
CDR3: CATGTGGYNEQFF

V: TRBV6-5
D: NA
J: TRBJ2-2
size: few
DNA: TGTTCGACCCGGGGGAACACCGGGGAGCTGTTTTTT
CDR3: CSTRGNTGELFF

V: TRBV6-5
D: NA
J: TRBJ2-1
size: NA
DNA: TGTGCCAGCAGAGTGCAGGGGGGGTCCTACAATGAGCAGTTCTTC
CDR3: CASRVQGGSYNEQFF

V: TRBV6-5
D: TRBD1
J: TRBJ2-1
size: NA
DNA: TGTGCCAGCAGTTACGACAGGGACAATGAGCAGTTCTTC
CDR3: CASSYDRDNEQFF

V: TRBV14
D: NA
J: TRBJ2-5
size: few
DNA: TGTGCCAGCAGCCAAGATCTATGGGGGTCGGGAGAGACCCAGTACTTC
CDR3: CASSQDLWGSGETQYF

V: TRBV6-6
D: NA
J: TRBJ2-5
size: NA
DNA: TGTGCCAGCAGTCCCGACTCGGGGGAGACCCAGTACTTC
CDR3: CASSPDSGETQYF

V: TRBV6-5
D: NA
J: TRBJ1-4
size: few
DNA: TGTGCCAGCAGCTCGGGAGGTTCGGCTAATGAAAAACTGTTTTTT
CDR3: CASSSGGSANEKLFF

V: TRBV9
D: NA
J: TRBJ2-4
size: few
DNA: TGTGCCAGCAGCGTAGCCGATAGGTCTCCGGCCAAAAACATTCAGTACTTC
CDR3: CASSVADRSPAKNIQYF

V: TRBV7-2
D: NA
J: TRBJ1-1
size: NA
DNA: TGTGCCAGCAGTCCCAGGACCACTGAAGCTTTCTTT
CDR3: CASSPRTTEAFF

V: TRBV9
D: NA
J: TRBJ2-7
size: few
DNA: TGTGCCAGCAGCGCTGGTCCCCAGACGGCCTCCTACGAGCAGTACTTC
CDR3: CASSAGPQTASYEQYF

V: TRBV19
D: NA
J: TRBJ2-1
size: NA
DNA: TGTGCCAGTAGGACCGACTTGGGGGCATACAATGAGCAGTTCTTC
CDR3: CASRTDLGAYNEQFF

V: TRBV4-1
D: NA
J: TRBJ2-3
size: few
DNA: TGCGCCAGCAGCCAAGATCTGCGGGGCACTAGCACAGATACGCAGTATTTT
CDR3: CASSQDLRGTSTDTQYF